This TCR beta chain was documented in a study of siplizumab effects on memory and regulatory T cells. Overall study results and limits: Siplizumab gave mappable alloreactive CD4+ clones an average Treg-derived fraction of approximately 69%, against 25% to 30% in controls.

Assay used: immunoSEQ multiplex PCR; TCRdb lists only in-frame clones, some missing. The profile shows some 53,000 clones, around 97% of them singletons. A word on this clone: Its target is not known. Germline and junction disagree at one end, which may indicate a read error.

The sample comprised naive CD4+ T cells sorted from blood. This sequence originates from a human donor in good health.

The CDR3 nucleotides read TGTGCTAGCAGCCAGGACAGAAACACTGAAGCTTTCTTT. Protein sequence: CASSQDRNTEAFF. The rearrangement joins TRBV7-7 to TRBJ1-1, with TRBD1 as a possible D gene (6 bases). The CDR3 runs to 13 residues. CDR1 SSHAT and CDR2 FNYEAQ come from the germline V gene (reference sequence).